The 26 T cell receptor beta chains below all came from one sample that was sequenced in a study of cytomegalovirus exposure and HLA in healthy donors (TCRdb year 2017). Libraries came from the immunoSEQ multiplex PCR assay. For the multiplex PCR, a mixture combining 60 forward primers for TCR Vbeta segments and 13 reverse primers for TCR Jbeta segments was used. The table was pulled from immuneACCESS by TCRdb, which kept in-frame rearrangements only. Such tables lose some clones; where checked, under half of the loss comes from unresolved V genes, and the rest has no known cause. The sample table shows about 200,000 clones, and 70% to 80% are seen once. Roughly 1.5% of the sample is taken by the ten largest. Sequencing was carried out using PBMCs. These receptors all stem from a woman in her fifties or sixties in good health and CMV-seronegative.

CDR3 sequence: CASARVSNQPQHF. The CDR3 DNA sequence: TGTGCCAGCGCCAGGGTTAGCAATCAGCCCCAGCATTTT. This chain joins TRBV6-5 and TRBJ1-5, with a tentative D call TRBD1 (5 bases). Looked up from germline, CDR1 is MNHEY and CDR2 is SVGAGI. Trimming took 8 bases from V and 0 from J, leaving 8 bases between them. This CDR3 region has 13 residues.

This chain uses TRBV6-1 with TRBJ1-2, with D perhaps matching TRBD1 (6 bases). Between the trimmed V and J ends, which lost 6 bases and 5 bases, there was a span of 13 bases. The germline V gene has CDR1 MNHNS and CDR2 SASEGT. There are 13 residues in the CDR3. The CDR3 sequence is CASSPDRLYGYTF. CDR3 nucleotide sequence: TGTGCCAGCAGCCCAGACAGGCTGTATGGCTACACCTTC.

This clone is a singleton in its sample. The genes are TRBV7-2 and TRBJ2-7, with a tentative D call TRBD1 (7 bases). V was trimmed by 1 base and J by 6 bases, leaving 13 bases between them. The CDR3 totals 14 residues. Germline CDR1 is SGHTA and CDR2 is FQGNSA. The CDR3 DNA follows: TGTGCCAGCAGCTTAGAACGACAGGGAGGCGAGCAGTACTTC. It translates to CASSLERQGGEQYF. The full variable domain, rest sourced from reference TRBV7-2 and TRBJ2-7, is GAGVSQSPSNKVTEKGKDVELRCDPISGHTALYWYRQSLGQGLEFLIYFQGNSAPDKSGLPSDRFSAERTGGSVSTLTIQRTQQEDSAVYLCASSLERQGGEQYFGPGTRLTVT.

This clone was counted a single time. This chain links TRBV6-6 with TRBJ2-5; 7 bases line up with TRBD1. This CDR3 is built from 13 residues. V lost 8 bases to trimming and J lost 1 base; unmatched junction nucleotides: 4. Germline V lookup: CDR1 MNHNY, CDR2 SVGAGI (reference sequence). The CDR3 region is CASGGQVQETQYF. In DNA form, the CDR3 reads TGTGCCAGCGGCGGACAGGTCCAAGAGACCCAGTACTTC.

This rearrangement joins TRBV27 to TRBJ1-5; tentatively, D is TRBD1 (5 bases). V was clipped by 2 bases and J by 4 bases, with 9 bases between them. CDR3 size: 14 residues. The germline CDR1 and CDR2 sequences are MNHEY and SMNVEV (reference sequence). The CDR3 reads CASSLGRTNQPQHF. In nucleotides, the CDR3 is TGTGCCAGCAGTTTAGGGAGGACAAATCAGCCCCAGCATTTT.

The genes are TRBV5-8 and TRBJ2-7; 11 bases map to TRBD2. The CDR3 loop spans 15 amino acids. V was clipped by 4 bases and J by 6 bases; unmatched bases: 9. Looked up from germline, CDR1 is SGHTS and CDR2 is YDEGEE. In DNA, the CDR3 is TGTGCCAGCAGCCTGGGGCTAGCGGGAGGTAGCGAGCAGTACTTC. Translating gives CASSLGLAGGSEQYF.

The table lists this clone with a count of one. The DNA for the CDR3 is TGTGCCAGCAGCCAAGATTGGACTAGCGGGACCAGTAGCTCCTACGAGCAGTACTTC. As protein: CASSQDWTSGTSSSYEQYF. This chain uses TRBV4-2 with TRBJ2-7; 12 bases agree with TRBD2. Looked up from germline, CDR1 is LGHNA and CDR2 is YNFKEQ. The CDR3 extends over 19 amino acids. J was trimmed by 0 bases and V by 0 bases; bases with no gene match: 9.

The count of this clone is one. The chain links TRBV5-1 to TRBJ2-1, with 10 bases lining up with TRBD2. Germline CDR1 reads SGHRS; CDR2 reads YFSETQ. V shed 7 bases and J 8 bases; nucleotides not matched to a gene: 9. The CDR3 spans 14 residues. The chain's CDR3 is CASLRTSGSDEQFF. The CDR3 coding sequence is TGCGCCAGCCTTCGGACTAGCGGCAGCGATGAGCAGTTCTTC.

The chain recombines TRBV5-6 with TRBJ2-6; no definite D call. This CDR3 has 15 amino acids. CDR1 SGHDT and CDR2 YYEEEE come from the germline V gene. V gave up 5 bases and J gave up 1 base, with 10 bases separating them. For the CDR3, the DNA is TGTGCCAGCAGTTCAACACCTTCTGGGGCCAACGTCCTGACTTTC. Protein sequence: CASSSTPSGANVLTF. Complete variable domain (other parts from reference TRBV5-6 and TRBJ2-6): DAGVTQSPTHLIKTRGQQVTLRCSPKSGHDTVSWYQQALGQGPQFIFQYYEEEERQRGNFPDRFSGHQFPNYSSELNVNALLLGDSALYLCASSSTPSGANVLTFGAGSRLTVL.

This rearrangement joins TRBV4-3 to TRBJ1-4, with D uncertain. Trimming pared 1 base from V and 7 bases from J, leaving 7 bases between. CDR3 length: 13 residues. The germline V gene has CDR1 LGHNA and CDR2 YSLEER. Here the CDR3 reads CASSQGPSEKLFF. As DNA, the CDR3 is TGCGCCAGCAGCCAAGGTCCTAGTGAAAAACTGTTTTTT.

This clone was recorded once. The genes are TRBV4-3 and TRBJ1-2; 7 nucleotides match TRBD1. CDR3 length equals 14 residues. The junction had 7 bases not matched to a gene; V was cut back by 5 bases and J by 4 bases. Germline CDR1 reads LGHNA; CDR2 reads YSLEER. The CDR3 loop reads CASSSTGVGYGYTF. The CDR3 coding sequence is TGCGCCAGCAGCTCCACAGGGGTTGGCTATGGCTACACCTTC.

The CDR3 loop is CASSWGGGGPSNYGYTF. Here the CDR3 DNA reads TGTGCCAGCAGCTGGGGGGGCGGGGGGCCCTCTAACTATGGCTACACCTTC. The V gene is TRBV5-4, the J gene TRBJ1-2; a possible D gene is TRBD1 (6 bases). Deletions cut 3 bases from V and 0 bases from J, with 18 bases between. There are 17 residues in the CDR3. Germline lookup yields CDR1 SGHNT and CDR2 YYREEE (reference sequence).

This clone was recorded once. The J gene is TRBJ1-1, the V gene TRBV19, with D perhaps TRBD1 (6 bases). V shed 10 bases and J shed 4 bases, with 19 bases lying between them. CDR1 is LNHDA and CDR2 is SQIVND in the germline V gene (reference sequence). This CDR3 spans 14 amino acids. The DNA for the CDR3 is TGTGCCACCAGCCCTAGTCTGACAGGCACTGAAGCTTTCTTT. Its protein is CATSPSLTGTEAFF.

The V and J genes are TRBV19 and TRBJ1-2; TRBD1 matches 8 bases. The ends lost 5 bases at V and 1 base at J; junction bases unmatched: 9. CDR1 and CDR2 from the germline V gene are LNHDA and SQIVND (reference sequence). CDR3 length: 16 amino acids. The CDR3 sequence is CASSGKTGAINYGYTF. The CDR3 coding sequence is TGTGCCAGTAGTGGCAAGACAGGGGCGATTAACTATGGCTACACCTTC.

In its sample, this clone was seen a few times. One end of the junction fails to match germline, which may point to a read error. This chain connects TRBV2 to TRBJ1-1; 7 nucleotides line up with TRBD1. The CDR3 runs to 14 residues. The germline V gene has CDR1 SNHLY and CDR2 FYNNEI. CDR3 bases: TGTGCCAGCAGCGAAGCAGGGGGGAACACTGAAGCTTTCTTT. As protein: CASSEAGGNTEAFF.

J is TRBJ2-7 and V is TRBV5-5; 7 bases map to TRBD1. The V gene's germline CDR1 is SGHKS and CDR2 YYEKEE (reference sequence). This CDR3 is built from 16 residues. V trimming: 4 bases; J trimming: 7 bases; junction bases outside the gene matches: 17. The CDR3 DNA follows: TGTGCCAGCAGCACCCGGACCCTGGCAGGGGGTAGGGAGCAGTACTTC. It codes for CASSTRTLAGGREQYF.

The chain recombines TRBV11-2 with TRBJ2-7; 8 positions agree with TRBD1. The CDR3 runs 16 residues. V shed 5 bases, J shed 3 bases, and the junction held 12 bases outside the gene matches. Per the germline V gene, CDR1 is SGHAT and CDR2 is FQNNGV. The CDR3 loop reads CASSQGTGYSLYEQYF. The DNA of the CDR3 is TGTGCCAGCAGCCAAGGGACAGGCTATTCTCTCTACGAGCAGTACTTC.

V usage is TRBV10-3 and J usage is TRBJ2-7; TRBD2 matches at 12 bases. The CDR3 runs 16 residues. The V gene's germline CDR1 is ENHRY and CDR2 SYGVKD. Unmatched junction bases numbered 8, after V lost 2 bases and J lost 6 bases. The CDR3 loop reads CAISEPTLLAGGEQYF. DNA of the CDR3: TGTGCCATCAGTGAGCCAACCTTACTAGCGGGAGGCGAGCAGTACTTC.

V is TRBV6-1 and J is TRBJ2-1; D possibly corresponds to TRBD2 (7 bases). V shed 6 bases and J shed 1 base, with 10 bases lying between them. The CDR3 is made up of 14 amino acids. The germline V gene has CDR1 MNHNS and CDR2 SASEGT. As DNA, the CDR3 is TGTGCCAGCAGGGAGGGGGGGTCCTACAATGAGCAGTTCTTC. Translated, it gives CASREGGSYNEQFF.

The genes are TRBV7-3 and TRBJ2-1; tentative D call: TRBD2 (6 bases). V lost 1 base to trimming and J lost 9 bases, with 10 bases between them. Germline loops: CDR1 SGHTA, CDR2 FQGTGA. This CDR3 is 13 amino acids long. CDR3: CASSLSSGPEQFF. As DNA, the CDR3 is TGTGCCAGCAGCTTAAGCAGCGGGCCTGAGCAGTTCTTC.

This clone has more than one count but fewer than ten. V usage is TRBV6-1 and J usage is TRBJ1-5, with 7 bases fitting TRBD1. The CDR3 has 15 amino acids. V was clipped by 2 bases and J by 2 bases; unmatched bases: 3. Germline V gene sequence: CDR1 MNHNS, CDR2 SASEGT. The CDR3 region is CASSETRGGNQPQHF. The CDR3, as DNA: TGTGCCAGCAGTGAAACCAGGGGGGGCAATCAGCCCCAGCATTTT.

The chain links TRBV5-5 to TRBJ1-1, with D possibly matching TRBD1 (6 bases). Trimming shortened V by 5 bases and J by 4 bases, and 27 bases separated the two germline ends. CDR1 is SGHKS, CDR2 YYEKEE, per germline (reference sequence). CDR3 length equals 18 residues. As DNA, the CDR3 is TGTGCCAGCAGTCACCCCCGGGACACCAAGCTCGACACCACTGAAGCTTTCTTT. As protein: CASSHPRDTKLDTTEAFF.

The CDR3 DNA follows: TGTGCCAGCAGTGTACTAGCGGGGGGCACAGATACGCAGTATTTT. Its translation is CASSVLAGGTDTQYF. This chain connects TRBV6-4 to TRBJ2-3; TRBD2 matches at 11 bases. CDR1 and CDR2 (germline): MRHNA, SNTAGT. This CDR3 is 15 amino acids long. Trimming cost V 4 bases and J 1 base; bases outside gene matches: 1.

The J gene is TRBJ1-5, the V gene TRBV19; D is unclear. CDR1 is LNHDA, CDR2 SQIVND, per germline (reference sequence). The CDR3 is made up of 14 amino acids. Between the trimmed V and J ends, which lost 7 bases and 5 bases, there was a span of 15 bases. Written as DNA, the CDR3 is TGTGCCAGTAACGGGGAGGAGGGTCATCAGCCCCAGCATTTT. This sequence encodes CASNGEEGHQPQHF.

This chain links TRBV7-2 with TRBJ2-1; the D gene is possibly TRBD2 (5 bases). The germline CDR1 and CDR2 sequences are SGHTA and FQGNSA. V shed 1 base and J shed 0 bases, with 16 bases lying between them. This CDR3 contains 18 residues. In DNA form, the CDR3 reads TGTGCCAGCAGCTTAGGTGCTAGCTGGGCGCCCTCCTACAATGAGCAGTTCTTC. Translating it yields CASSLGASWAPSYNEQFF.

The V gene is TRBV6-5, the J gene TRBJ2-7, with TRBD1 identical over 8 bases. In germline, CDR1 is MNHEY, CDR2 SVGAGI. The CDR3 runs to 16 residues. V was clipped by 0 bases and J by 1 base; unmatched bases: 5. CDR3 in DNA: TGTGCCAGCAGTTACTCTGGCAGGGGGCCTTCCTACGAGCAGTACTTC. Encoded protein: CASSYSGRGPSYEQYF.